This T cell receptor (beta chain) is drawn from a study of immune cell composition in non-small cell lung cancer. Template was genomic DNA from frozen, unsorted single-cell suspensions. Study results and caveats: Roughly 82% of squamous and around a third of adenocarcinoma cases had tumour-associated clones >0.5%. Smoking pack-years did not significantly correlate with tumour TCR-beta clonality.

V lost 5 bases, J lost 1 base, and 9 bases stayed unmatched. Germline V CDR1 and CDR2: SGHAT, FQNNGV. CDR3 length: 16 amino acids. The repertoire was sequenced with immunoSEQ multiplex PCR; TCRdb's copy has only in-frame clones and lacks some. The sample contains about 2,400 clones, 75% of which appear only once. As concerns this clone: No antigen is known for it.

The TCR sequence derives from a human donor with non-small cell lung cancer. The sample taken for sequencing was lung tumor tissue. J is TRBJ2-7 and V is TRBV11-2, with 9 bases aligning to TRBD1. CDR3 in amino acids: CASSPIGTGTSYEQYF. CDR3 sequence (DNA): TGTGCCAGCAGCCCTATAGGGACAGGGACTTCCTACGAGCAGTACTTC.